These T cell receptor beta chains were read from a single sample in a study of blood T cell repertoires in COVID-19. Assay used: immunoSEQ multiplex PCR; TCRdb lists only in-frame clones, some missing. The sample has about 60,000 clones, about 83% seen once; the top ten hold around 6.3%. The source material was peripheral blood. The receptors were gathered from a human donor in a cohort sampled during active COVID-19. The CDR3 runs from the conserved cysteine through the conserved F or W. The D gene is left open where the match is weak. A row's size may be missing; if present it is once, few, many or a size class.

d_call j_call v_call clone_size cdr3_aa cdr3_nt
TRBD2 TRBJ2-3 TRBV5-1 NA CASSPAGGPDTQYF TGCGCCAGCAGCCCAGCGGGGGGGCCAGATACGCAGTATTTT
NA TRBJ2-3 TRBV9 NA CASSKTHSQGDTQYF TGTGCCAGCAGCAAGACCCACAGTCAGGGAGATACGCAGTATTTT
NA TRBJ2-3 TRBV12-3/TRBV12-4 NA CASSLSILDTQYF TGTGCCAGCAGTTTATCTATTCTTGATACGCAGTATTTT
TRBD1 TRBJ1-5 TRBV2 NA CASLRDRGVHSNQPQHF TGTGCCAGCCTCCGGGACAGGGGTGTGCATAGCAATCAGCCCCAGCATTTT
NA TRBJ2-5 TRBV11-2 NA CASSPRIRGGGETQYF TGTGCCAGCAGCCCTCGAATCCGAGGGGGGGGAGAGACCCAGTACTTC
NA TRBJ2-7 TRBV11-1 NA CASSPQGYEQYF TGTGCCAGCAGCCCTCAGGGATACGAGCAGTACTTC
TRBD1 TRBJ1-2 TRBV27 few CASSLYGTGGEDYGYTF TGTGCCAGCAGTTTATACGGGACAGGGGGCGAGGATTATGGCTACACCTTC
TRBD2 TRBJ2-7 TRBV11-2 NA CASSKVVWGSGDYEQYF TGTGCCAGCAGTAAAGTCGTCTGGGGTAGCGGGGACTACGAGCAGTACTTC
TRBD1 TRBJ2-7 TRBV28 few CASSLNRGPSEQYF TGTGCCAGCAGTTTAAACAGGGGGCCTAGCGAGCAGTACTTC
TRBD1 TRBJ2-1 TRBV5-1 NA CASRPYSGTGVNEQFF TGCGCCAGCAGACCGTATTCCGGGACAGGGGTCAATGAGCAGTTCTTC
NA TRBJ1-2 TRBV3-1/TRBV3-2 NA CASSQRGGGMDYTF TGTGCCAGCAGCCAAAGGGGGGGAGGGATGGACTACACCTTC
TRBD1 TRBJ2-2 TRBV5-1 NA CASSIQGSAITGELFF TGCGCCAGCAGCATACAGGGGTCCGCAATCACCGGGGAGCTGTTTTTT
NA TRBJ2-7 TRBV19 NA CASSITQTSYEQYF TGTGCCAGTAGTATAACGCAGACATCCTACGAGCAGTACTTC
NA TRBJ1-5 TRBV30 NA CAWSVRAGSQPQHF TGTGCCTGGAGTGTAAGGGCAGGGTCTCAGCCCCAGCATTTT
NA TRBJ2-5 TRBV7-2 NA CASSPSGGETQYF TGTGCCAGCAGCCCCTCCGGGGGAGAGACCCAGTACTTC
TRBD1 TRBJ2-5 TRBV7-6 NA CASSITGGAGETQYF TGTGCCAGCAGCATCACAGGGGGCGCGGGAGAGACCCAGTACTTC
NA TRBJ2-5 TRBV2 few CANGERETQYF TGTGCCAACGGGGAAAGGGAGACCCAGTACTTC
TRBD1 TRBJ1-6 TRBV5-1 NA CASSPSGGGPPLHF TGCGCCAGCAGCCCATCAGGGGGCGGTCCACCCCTCCACTTT
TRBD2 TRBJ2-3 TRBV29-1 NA CSVDGSSGGTDTQYF TGCAGCGTTGACGGTTCTAGCGGGGGGACAGATACGCAGTATTTT
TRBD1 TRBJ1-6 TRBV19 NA CASRGTGVQSPLHF TGTGCCAGTAGGGGGACAGGGGTGCAATCACCCCTCCACTTT